These 24 T cell receptor beta chains originate from one sample sequenced in a study of blood T cell repertoires in COVID-19. Assay: immunoSEQ multiplex PCR; the TCRdb copy retains only in-frame clones and omits some. The sample consists of roughly 200,000 clones, roughly 86% of them appearing once. Sequenced input: PBMCs or T cells enriched from blood (not recorded which). These receptors all come from a man in his forties with acute COVID-19.

The V and J genes are TRBV9 and TRBJ2-7; 8 bases match TRBD1. CDR1 is SGDLS and CDR2 is YYNGEE in the germline V gene. The CDR3 runs to 14 residues. V gave up 0 bases and J gave up 7 bases; unmatched junction bases: 6. DNA of the CDR3: TGTGCCAGCAGCGTAGGGGCAGGGGGCCAAGAGCAGTACTTC. Protein sequence: CASSVGAGGQEQYF.

The chain has TRBV6-6 and TRBJ1-1; 7 bases agree with TRBD1. Germline V gene lookup returns CDR1 MNHNY and CDR2 SVGAGI (reference sequence). Losses at the gene ends were 8 bases for V and 7 bases for J; bases not matched to a gene: 1. This CDR3 spans 10 amino acids. The chain's CDR3 is CASGTVEAFF. CDR3 nucleotide sequence: TGTGCCAGCGGGACAGTTGAAGCTTTCTTT.

The gene calls are TRBV18 and TRBJ1-1; D not certain. The V end was cut by 8 bases, the J end by 3 bases, with 16 bases between. Germline V gives CDR1 KGHSH, CDR2 LQKENI. The CDR3 runs 14 residues. CDR3 bases: TGTGCCAGCACTAGGAGTAACGGGGACACTGAAGCTTTCTTT. Its translation is CASTRSNGDTEAFF. The full variable domain, completed using reference TRBV18 and TRBJ1-1, is NAGVMQNPRHLVRRRGQEARLRCSPMKGHSHVYWYRQLPEEGLKFMVYLQKENIIDESGMPKERFSAEFPKEGPSILRIQQVVRGDSAAYFCASTRSNGDTEAFFGQGTRLTVV.

This clone was observed a single time. V is TRBV21-1 and J is TRBJ1-1. TRBV21-1 is annotated as a pseudogene. This CDR3 region has 12 residues. CDR3 residues: CAFSGGDTEAFF. In DNA, the CDR3 is TGTGCCTTCTCTGGGGGGGACACTGAAGCTTTCTTT.

The chain links TRBV18 to TRBJ1-5; 7 bases match TRBD1. The V segment lost 8 bases and the J segment 4 bases; nucleotides outside the gene matches: 8. Germline V gene sequence: CDR1 KGHSH, CDR2 LQKENI. This CDR3 has 14 residues. CDR3 amino acids: CASTKQGENQPQHF. DNA for the CDR3: TGTGCCAGCACAAAGCAGGGGGAGAATCAGCCCCAGCATTTT.

V and J are TRBV4-3 and TRBJ2-1; TRBD2 matches 10 bases. Germline-derived CDR1 and CDR2 are LGHNA and YSLEER. CDR3 length: 16 amino acids. V shed 4 bases, J shed 6 bases, and the junction held 9 bases outside the gene matches. The CDR3 region is CASSLASGSVGNEQFF. The CDR3 DNA reads as TGCGCCAGCAGCCTCGCTAGCGGGAGTGTTGGCAATGAGCAGTTCTTC.

The V call is TRBV2, the J call TRBJ1-1; the match to TRBD1 covers 7 bases. The CDR3 extends over 14 amino acids. J lost 3 bases, V lost 2 bases, and 3 bases had no gene match. Germline loops: CDR1 SNHLY, CDR2 FYNNEI. The CDR3 DNA follows: TGTGCCAGCAGTGAAAGGGGGCCTTACACTGAAGCTTTCTTT. Protein product: CASSERGPYTEAFF. The full variable domain, rest sourced from reference TRBV2 and TRBJ1-1, is EPEVTQTPSHQVTQMGQEVILRCVPISNHLYFYWYRQILGQKVEFLVSFYNNEISEKSEIFDDQFSVERPDGSNFTLKIRSTKLEDSAMYFCASSERGPYTEAFFGQGTRLTVV.

The chain uses TRBV28 and TRBJ2-3; D is undetermined. Trimming stripped 3 bases from V and 5 bases from J, with 6 bases between. CDR1 is MDHEN, CDR2 SYDVKM, per germline. The CDR3 consists of 12 residues. CDR3 loop: CASSFRRDTQYF. CDR3 coding DNA: TGTGCCAGCAGTTTCCGCAGAGATACGCAGTATTTT. The full variable domain, in which reference TRBV28 and TRBJ2-3 provide the parts outside the CDR3, is DVKVTQSSRYLVKRTGEKVFLECVQDMDHENMFWYRQDPGLGLRLIYFSYDVKMKEKGDIPEGYSVSREKKERFSLILESASTNQTSMYLCASSFRRDTQYFGPGTRLTVL.

About this clone: Distinct nucleotide sequences in the sample also encode this CDR3. The chain links TRBV18 to TRBJ2-1; 9 bases align to TRBD2. This CDR3 has 15 residues. CDR1 and CDR2 (germline): KGHSH, LQKENI. The V gene end was trimmed by 6 bases and the J gene end by 2 bases; junction bases not matched to a gene: 5. The CDR3 reads CASSGLAGTYNEQFF. The CDR3 coding sequence is TGTGCCAGCTCGGGCCTAGCGGGGACCTACAATGAGCAGTTCTTC. The full variable domain, rest sourced from reference TRBV18 and TRBJ2-1, is NAGVMQNPRHLVRRRGQEARLRCSPMKGHSHVYWYRQLPEEGLKFMVYLQKENIIDESGMPKERFSAEFPKEGPSILRIQQVVRGDSAAYFCASSGLAGTYNEQFFGPGTRLTVL.

The V call is TRBV10-3, the J call TRBJ1-1; TRBD1 is a possible D gene (5 bases). Germline lookup yields CDR1 ENHRY and CDR2 SYGVKD. The V end lost 7 bases, the J end lost 8 bases, and 20 bases lay between the germline ends. The CDR3 is made up of 14 amino acids. As DNA, the CDR3 is TGTGCCATCAAAACGGGCGCCGAGACAGCCGAAGCTTTCTTT. Translating it yields CAIKTGAETAEAFF.

This chain links TRBV19 with TRBJ2-1; D possibly corresponds to TRBD2 (6 bases). The germline V gene encodes CDR1 LNHDA and CDR2 SQIVND (reference sequence). The V end was cut by 0 bases, the J end by 4 bases, with 7 bases between. The CDR3 is 14 amino acids. CDR3 nucleotides: TGTGCCAGTAGTATAGATCGGGGGTACAATGAGCAGTTCTTC. It codes for CASSIDRGYNEQFF.

V gene TRBV19 combines with J gene TRBJ1-2, with D unclear. The CDR3 length is 14 residues. V dropped 2 bases and J dropped 4 bases, with 11 bases sitting between them. CDR1 LNHDA and CDR2 SQIVND come from the germline V gene (reference sequence). The CDR3 bases are TGTGCCAGTAGTATAACCCCCCCAGGCTATGGCTACACCTTC. This sequence encodes CASSITPPGYGYTF.

The gene calls are TRBV2 and TRBJ1-5; D is possibly TRBD1 (5 bases). The CDR3 is 15 amino acids. CDR1 and CDR2 (germline): SNHLY, FYNNEI. Trimming left V 11 bases short and J 2 bases short, with 19 bases between. The CDR3 nucleotides read TGTGCCGGCGCCTCAGGGAAAGGGGGCAATCAGCCCCAGCATTTT. It yields the protein CAGASGKGGNQPQHF.

The chain combines TRBV24-1 with TRBJ2-1; tentatively, D is TRBD2 (5 bases). V gave up 4 bases and J gave up 9 bases, with 24 bases separating them. Germline loops: CDR1 KGHDR, CDR2 SFDVKD. The CDR3 sequence is 17 residues long. The CDR3 sequence is CATSERSVSGRRGEQFF. The CDR3 region has the DNA TGTGCCACCAGTGAACGTAGTGTTAGTGGGAGACGAGGTGAGCAGTTCTTC.

The chain has TRBV4-1 and TRBJ1-4; D is unresolved. Trimming stripped 3 bases from V and 6 bases from J, with 17 bases between. The CDR3 contains 16 residues. The germline gives CDR1 MGHRA, CDR2 YSYEKL. CDR3 amino acids: CASSQPISGEDEKLFF. DNA for the CDR3: TGCGCCAGCAGCCAGCCGATATCCGGGGAGGATGAAAAACTGTTTTTT.

This clone came up once. The gene calls are TRBV28 and TRBJ2-3; D gene ambiguous. The CDR3 extends over 12 amino acids. V was cut by 6 bases and J by 0 bases, with 4 bases left in between. Germline V lookup: CDR1 MDHEN, CDR2 SYDVKM. This CDR3 reads CASSPSTDTQYF. The DNA for the CDR3 is TGTGCCAGCAGCCCTAGCACAGATACGCAGTATTTT.

On this clone itself: Without the conserved terminal phenylalanine or tryptophan, this CDR3 likely stems from a read error. It is unclear where the CDR3 begins or ends on the DNA, so no DNA is shown, and the CDR3 is as TCRdb lists it. The rearrangement joins TRBV20-1 to TRBJ2-3; the table's D gene call, TRBD2, was not cross checked with the DNA. Per germline, CDR1 DFQATT and CDR2 SNEGSKA (reference sequence). Ends included, the CDR3 has 8 residues. This CDR3 reads CSCGIIPC.

This clone was seen repeatedly, ten times or more. The chain employs TRBV28 and TRBJ2-1, with TRBD1 matching over 8 bases. Trimming at V came to 5 bases and at J to 4 bases, leaving 7 bases not matched to a gene. Germline V gene sequence: CDR1 MDHEN, CDR2 SYDVKM. The CDR3 totals 15 residues. This chain's CDR3 is CASSPPTGEYNEQFF. CDR3 coding DNA: TGTGCCAGCAGTCCGCCGACAGGGGAATACAATGAGCAGTTCTTC.

J is TRBJ2-2 and V is TRBV29-1, with 11 nucleotides matching TRBD2. Germline assignment: CDR1 SQVTM and CDR2 ANQGSEA. The CDR3 is made up of 15 amino acids. V gave up 4 bases and J gave up 3 bases; unmatched junction bases: 4. The CDR3 reads CSVGVLAGDTGELFF. The CDR3 nucleotides read TGCAGCGTTGGGGTACTAGCGGGAGACACCGGGGAGCTGTTTTTT.

The J gene is TRBJ1-4, the V gene TRBV27, with D tentatively TRBD1 (5 bases). Trimming took 2 bases from V and 7 from J, leaving 14 bases between them. This CDR3 comprises 15 residues. Germline CDR1 reads MNHEY; CDR2 reads SMNVEV (reference sequence). CDR3: CASSLVSGHREKLFF. For the CDR3, the DNA is TGTGCCAGCAGTTTAGTGTCTGGACACCGTGAAAAACTGTTTTTT.

The rearrangement uses TRBV19 and TRBJ1-3, with D uncertain. Deletions cut 5 bases from V and 3 bases from J, with 11 bases between. There are 14 residues in the CDR3. Germline V lookup: CDR1 LNHDA, CDR2 SQIVND (reference sequence). The CDR3 nucleotides are TGTGCCAGTAGTCGGGATCCCAATGGAAACACCATATATTTT. It specifies CASSRDPNGNTIYF.

V is TRBV5-8 and J is TRBJ2-2, with a possible D match to TRBD2 (6 bases). This CDR3 region has 17 residues. Germline V gene data show CDR1 as SGHTS and CDR2 as YDEGEE. V dropped 2 bases and J dropped 3 bases, with 17 bases sitting between them. In nucleotides, the CDR3 is TGTGCCAGCAGCTTTGAATTGGGCGGGATTTACACCGGGGAGCTGTTTTTT. Translation gives CASSFELGGIYTGELFF.

The chain recombines TRBV28 with TRBJ2-5; D may be TRBD2 (6 bases). CDR1 is MDHEN, CDR2 SYDVKM, per germline. The V gene lost 1 base and the J gene lost 3 bases, with 9 bases spanning the gap. This CDR3 comprises 14 residues. This chain's CDR3 is CASSLSRGEETQYF. The CDR3 nucleotides read TGTGCCAGCAGTTTATCCCGCGGGGAAGAGACCCAGTACTTC.

This chain connects TRBV5-1 to TRBJ2-4; D may be TRBD2 (6 bases). V lost 5 bases to trimming and J lost 3 bases, with 15 bases between them. The germline V gene has CDR1 SGHRS and CDR2 YFSETQ. CDR3 length equals 15 residues. CDR3 sequence reads: CASSGGSRGKNIQYF. DNA for the CDR3: TGCGCCAGCAGTGGAGGGTCAAGGGGCAAAAACATTCAGTACTTC. Combining the CDR3 with reference TRBV5-1 and TRBJ2-4 gives the whole variable domain KAGVTQTPRYLIKTRGQQVTLSCSPISGHRSVSWYQQTPGQGLQFLFEYFSETQRNKGNFPGRFSGRQFSNSRSEMNVSTLELGDSALYLCASSGGSRGKNIQYFGAGTRLSVL.